This TCR beta chain is from a study of blood T cell repertoires in COVID-19 (dated by TCRdb to the early 2020s). The study in broad terms: The collaborator samples originated in the United States, Italy and Spain and spanned the acute and convalescent phases of COVID-19. A freely available public database, intended as a resource for researchers studying the immune response to SARS-CoV-2, is where the repertoires were released. Sample metadata almost always included a de-identified subject ID, COVID-19 status, age in years and sex. Deeply sampled blood TCRbeta repertoires from subjects exposed to, actively infected with, or recovered from COVID-19 were included in the dataset. The material from the prospective study consisted of cDNA or gDNA derived from T cells, B-cell-depleted T cells, or PBMCs. HLA class I and class II types, where available, came from metadata supplied by the sample provider rather than from assay-based typing. Samples were obtained from the ongoing ImmuneRACE study (first 160 participants) and from 1,254 subjects provided by 6 global collaborators.

Collaborating institutions collected whole blood in K2EDTA tubes following their own protocols. For TCRbeta analysis, collaborator samples were shipped as frozen whole blood, as isolated PBMCs, or as DNA extracted from either sample type. Findings and caveats that apply to the study as a whole: Clinical and demographic metadata were provided uncurated, with the amount varying by source and participant.

There are 13 amino acids in the CDR3, from cysteine to phenylalanine inclusive. The retained sequence is limited to the CDR3, 39 bases, with the frame set at the first base. The germline V gene supplies CDR1 SQVTM and CDR2 ANQGSEA. V and J are trimmed by 6 bases and 2 bases, and the gene matches miss 6 bases of the junction. TCRbeta CDR3 regions were amplified from genomic DNA by means of the immunoSEQ Assay, a bias-controlled multiplex PCR. In the authors' own workflow: Nucleated cell counts per sample were estimated from amplification of reference gene primers within the assay. To quantify the absolute abundance of each unique TCRbeta CDR3 rearrangement, sequence reads were collapsed and filtered. For each sample, productive Simpson clonality was calculated as the square root of Simpson's diversity index over productive rearrangements. TCRdb took over this immuneACCESS table, retaining in-frame rearrangements with V and J assigned. Such tables are incomplete; in checked studies, under half of the missing clones stem from an unresolved V gene, and the remainder is unexplained. V, J and clone size were drawn from that table, and D and trimming were deduced from the DNA. Within this sample are 200,000 to 300,000 clones, with roughly 85% of them counted one time only. Clones ranked in the top ten supply 3% to 3.5% of the sample.

A single count supports this clone. Its antigen is currently not known. Base qualities are not provided; no much larger clone lies one nucleotide away. The sequencing input was peripheral blood. The V and J genes are TRBV29-1 and TRBJ2-5; the central 7 bases match TRBD1. The origin of this receptor is a man aged 18-30 years with active or convalescent COVID-19. CDR3 sequence: CSVEGASQETQYF. At the DNA level, the sequence is TGCAGCGTCGAGGGGGCATCACAAGAGACCCAGTACTTC.